This T cell receptor (beta chain) was identified during a study of resident and recirculating memory T cells in vitiligo. Study-wide context: Each patient gave two lesional and two nonlesional epidermal shave biopsies, plus PBMCs.

A remark on this clone: Its specificity is unknown.

Patients who had received treatment within the previous three months were excluded. Profiling relied on immunoSEQ multiplex PCR, and the TCRdb table lists in-frame clones only, not all of them. The sample lists around 70,000 clones; just over 90% were seen once. From germline, CDR1 is MGHRA and CDR2 YSYEKL. V gave up 0 bases and J gave up 3 bases, with 6 bases separating them. This CDR3 region has 14 residues. Notes on the study in general: TCR sequences were not conserved across biopsy sites or patients. Clonality differed among vitiligo lesions, with no unique dominant clone.

The sequencing sample was made of blood. The rearrangement joins TRBV4-1 to TRBJ1-5, with unresolved D. The origin of this receptor is a male donor with vitiligo. The CDR3, as DNA: TGCGCCAGCAGCCAAGAACGGTTCAATCAGCCCCAGCATTTT. Translated: CASSQERFNQPQHF.